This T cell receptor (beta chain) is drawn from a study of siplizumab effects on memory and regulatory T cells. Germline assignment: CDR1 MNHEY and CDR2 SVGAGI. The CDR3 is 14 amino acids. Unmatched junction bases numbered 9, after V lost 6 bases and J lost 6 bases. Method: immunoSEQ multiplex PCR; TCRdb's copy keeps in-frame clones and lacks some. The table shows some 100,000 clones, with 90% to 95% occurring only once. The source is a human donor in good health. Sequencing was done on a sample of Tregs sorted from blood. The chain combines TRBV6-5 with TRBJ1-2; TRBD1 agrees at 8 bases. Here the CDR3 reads CASRTIDRGNGYTF. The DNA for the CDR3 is TGTGCCAGCAGGACAATAGACAGGGGAAATGGCTACACCTTC.